Sequencing of this TCR beta chain was carried out in a study of T cells in Graves' hyperthyroidism and ophthalmopathy. TCR beta CDR3 sequences were amplified from RNA transcripts. HTBI primers were employed in a first-round RT-PCR of the TCR CDR3. One entry per CDR3 protein results from TCRdb running MiXCR on the multiplex PCR reads. The sample contains over 400,000 distinct CDR3 sequences, approximately 15% of which appear only once. The study's findings and limits: The majority of expanded thyroid clonotypes above 0.001 also appeared in blood. The model predicted ophthalmopathy a median roughly six months before onset.

As to this clonotype: Its antigen is undetermined. A much bigger clone sits one base away, suggesting this may be a read error.

Individuals with ophthalmopathy presented a Clinical Activity Score of at least 3, a NOSPECS grade of at least 4 and a duration under 3 months. In making diagnoses, clinical symptoms, serum thyroxine and TRAb, thyroid ultrasound and orbital computed tomography were all used. Sequencing used blood. The TCR originated in a man aged 18 to 30 with Graves' ophthalmopathy.

CDR3 protein: CATPGGDTEAFF. The CDR3 DNA reads as TGTGCCACGCCGGGCGGCGACACTGAAGCTTTCTTT. The V call is TRBV2, the J call TRBJ1-1; D gene ambiguous. Trimming removed 10 bases from V and 3 bases from J, with 12 bases in between. In germline, CDR1 is SNHLY, CDR2 FYNNEI. This CDR3 has 12 residues.